The text below deals with one TCR beta chain. The antigen is not known. The data stem from a study of CD8+CD57+ T cells in acquired aplastic anemia. Genomic DNA constituted the template upon which TCR beta VDJ and CDR3 profiling was performed. One entry per CDR3 protein, called by TCRdb with MiXCR from the reads. The sample consists of hundreds of thousands of distinct CDR3 sequences, over 40% of them appearing once. Study-level findings and limits: With respect to CD8+ Simpson's diversity, patients and controls did not differ significantly. Patients and controls shared approximately 28 CD8+ CDR3 sequences.

Germline CDR1 MNHEY, CDR2 SVGAGI. CDR3 length equals 14 residues. V was trimmed by 2 bases and J by 8 bases, leaving 13 bases between them. All patients picked for sequencing had shown, by flow cytometry, an expansion of CD8+CD57+ cells. Severe acquired aplastic anemia affected all patients. Among the patients, none had received any therapy at the time of blood sampling. This TCR was sampled from a human donor with aplastic anemia. Sequencing was done on a sample of sorted CD4+, CD8+, or CD8+CD57+ T cells (not recorded which) from PBMCs. V gene TRBV6-5 combines with J gene TRBJ2-1; weak D call: TRBD2 (7 bases). CDR3 in amino acids: CASSYRGGGDEQFF. The CDR3 bases are TGTGCCAGCAGTTACAGGGGGGGGGGGGATGAGCAGTTCTTC.